This T cell receptor beta chain was captured by sequencing in a study of blood T cell repertoires in COVID-19. The wider study: Whether acute or convalescent, the COVID-19 samples came from the United States, Italy and Spain. Sources were T cells, B-cell-depleted T cells, or PBMCs; the material itself was cDNA or gDNA.

Authors' processing steps: Reference gene primer amplification gave estimated nucleated cell counts. Clones were sequenced by immunoSEQ multiplex PCR, and TCRdb holds only the in-frame ones, with some missing. V and J calls and clone size come straight from that table; D and trimming were deduced from the DNA. The table lists 95,000 to 150,000 clones, around 80% of them singletons. Losses at the gene ends were 4 bases for V and 6 bases for J; bases not matched to a gene: 3. Germline V gives CDR1 SGDLS, CDR2 YYNGEE. CDR3 length: 12 residues. The sequence derives from a man in his fifties or sixties with active or convalescent COVID-19. The sequencing sample was made of peripheral blood. The rearrangement links TRBV9 to TRBJ2-7, with 8 bases identical to TRBD1. CDR3 amino acids: CASSLTGVEQYF. CDR3 nucleotides: TGTGCCAGCAGCCTGACAGGGGTCGAGCAGTACTTC.